The 12 T cell receptor beta chains in this list originate from one sample, sequenced in a study of T-cell memory formation after mild COVID-19. MiXCR, run by TCRdb on the 5' RACE reads, gives a single entry per CDR3 protein. The sample lists roughly 350,000 distinct CDR3 sequences; roughly 21% were seen once. Sequenced input: PBMCs or a T cell subset sorted from them (not recorded which). The receptors stem from an adult woman who had mild COVID-19 (a few samples of this study predate the infection). Cell type and time point are not known.

In this sample, this clonotype turned up a few times. The genes are TRBV23-1 and TRBJ2-5; no reliable D call. TRBV23-1 qualifies as an ORF whose function is uncertain. The V gene lost 0 bases and the J gene lost 4 bases, with 18 bases spanning the gap. There are 17 residues in the CDR3. DNA for the CDR3: TGCGCCAGCAGTCAATCGTTTAGACTTTGGGTTTCAGAGACCCAGTACTTC. Residues: CASSQSFRLWVSETQYF.

The chain links TRBV19 to TRBJ1-2; 7 nucleotides match TRBD1. Germline trimming cut 5 bases from V and 4 bases from J; bases unmatched to any gene: 7. The germline V gene has CDR1 LNHDA and CDR2 SQIVND (reference sequence). The CDR3 is made up of 14 amino acids. The CDR3 DNA sequence: TGTGCCAGTAGTCCCAACAGGGGTACCTATGGCTACACCTTC. As protein: CASSPNRGTYGYTF.

This clonotype was observed a handful of times. This chain links TRBV6-1 with TRBJ2-5, with a possible D match to TRBD1 (5 bases). This CDR3 is 14 amino acids long. Per the germline V gene, CDR1 is MNHNS and CDR2 is SASEGT. V was shortened by 5 bases and J by 3 bases, with 13 bases between the two germline ends. In nucleotides, the CDR3 is TGTGCCAGCAGTCGCGCTCAGGGAAAAGAGACCCAGTACTTC. Protein product: CASSRAQGKETQYF.

This rearrangement joins TRBV4-1 to TRBJ1-1, with a possible D match to TRBD1 (6 bases). Germline CDR1 is MGHRA and CDR2 is YSYEKL. The CDR3 sequence is 16 residues long. The V end was cut by 4 bases, the J end by 5 bases, with 20 bases between. The CDR3 reads CASSPLGQGKGTEAFF. The CDR3 DNA is TGCGCCAGCAGCCCCCTCGGGCAGGGGAAGGGAACTGAAGCTTTCTTT.

The genes are TRBV15 and TRBJ1-4; possible D gene TRBD1, 5 bases. Per germline, CDR1 LNHNV and CDR2 YYDKDF (reference sequence). Deletions cut 4 bases from V and 7 bases from J, with 13 bases between. The CDR3 sequence is 14 residues long. The CDR3 here is CATSIGTGVEKLFF. The DNA of the CDR3 is TGTGCCACCAGCATAGGGACTGGGGTTGAAAAACTGTTTTTT.

V and J are TRBV5-1 and TRBJ1-1, with D perhaps matching TRBD1 (5 bases). Trimming took off 1 base at V and 1 base at J, with 14 bases between the two ends. Germline CDR1 and CDR2: SGHRS and YFSETQ. The CDR3 covers 16 residues. In DNA, the CDR3 is TGCGCCAGCAGCTTGTCCGGGGGGGATTGGAACACTGAAGCTTTCTTT. As protein: CASSLSGGDWNTEAFF.

The CDR3, as DNA: TGTGCCAGTAGTATAAAAACAATGAACACTGAAGCTTTCTTT. It encodes CASSIKTMNTEAFF. The chain links TRBV19 to TRBJ1-1; unclear D gene. Germline V gene data show CDR1 as LNHDA and CDR2 as SQIVND (reference sequence). CDR3 length equals 14 residues. Trimming left V 2 bases short and J 0 bases short, with 7 bases between.

This clonotype was recorded a few times. The chain joins TRBV20-1 to TRBJ1-4, with TRBD1 identical over 11 bases. Trimming cost V 1 base and J 9 bases; bases outside gene matches: 4. There are 14 residues in the CDR3. Germline assignment: CDR1 DFQATT and CDR2 SNEGSKA (reference sequence). CDR3 residues: CSARGTGGAKKLFF. DNA of the CDR3: TGCAGTGCTAGAGGGACAGGGGGCGCGAAAAAACTGTTTTTT.

The sample holds a few counts of this clonotype. This chain uses TRBV15 with TRBJ1-2, with D possibly being TRBD1 (5 bases). Trimming took 0 bases from V and 4 from J, leaving 12 bases between them. The CDR3 sequence is 15 residues long. Germline V gives CDR1 LNHNV, CDR2 YYDKDF (reference sequence). The CDR3 sequence: CATSRDKTASYGYTF. CDR3 DNA: TGTGCCACCAGCAGAGATAAGACAGCCAGCTATGGCTACACCTTC.

The rearrangement links TRBV7-9 to TRBJ1-1, with 8 bases matching TRBD1. Per the germline V gene, CDR1 is SEHNR and CDR2 is FQNEAQ (reference sequence). The CDR3 is made up of 14 amino acids. With V trimmed by 4 bases and J by 1 base, 2 bases remained unmatched. CDR3 amino acids: CASSSTGANTEAFF. In nucleotides, the CDR3 is TGTGCCAGCAGCTCGACAGGGGCGAACACTGAAGCTTTCTTT.

The gene calls are TRBV5-1 and TRBJ1-2, with 11 positions matching TRBD1. The CDR3 loop spans 14 amino acids. The germline CDR1 and CDR2 sequences are SGHRS and YFSETQ. The V and J ends lost 4 bases and 3 bases, in that order; junction bases with no gene match: 2. CDR3 sequence reads: CASSEDRGHYGYTF. CDR3 DNA: TGCGCCAGCAGCGAGGACAGGGGGCACTATGGCTACACCTTC. Full variable domain (outside the CDR3, taken from reference TRBV5-1 and TRBJ1-2): KAGVTQTPRYLIKTRGQQVTLSCSPISGHRSVSWYQQTPGQGLQFLFEYFSETQRNKGNFPGRFSGRQFSNSRSEMNVSTLELGDSALYLCASSEDRGHYGYTFGSGTRLTVV.

This clonotype was detected only a few times. V usage is TRBV6-2 or TRBV6-3 and J usage is TRBJ2-5; possibly TRBD2 for D (5 bases). Per the germline V gene, CDR1 is MNHEY and CDR2 is SVGEGT. V lost 2 bases and J lost 0, with 13 bases in between. This CDR3 contains 16 residues. CDR3: CASSYPLGPDQETQYF. In DNA, the CDR3 is TGTGCCAGCAGTTACCCACTAGGACCTGACCAAGAGACCCAGTACTTC.